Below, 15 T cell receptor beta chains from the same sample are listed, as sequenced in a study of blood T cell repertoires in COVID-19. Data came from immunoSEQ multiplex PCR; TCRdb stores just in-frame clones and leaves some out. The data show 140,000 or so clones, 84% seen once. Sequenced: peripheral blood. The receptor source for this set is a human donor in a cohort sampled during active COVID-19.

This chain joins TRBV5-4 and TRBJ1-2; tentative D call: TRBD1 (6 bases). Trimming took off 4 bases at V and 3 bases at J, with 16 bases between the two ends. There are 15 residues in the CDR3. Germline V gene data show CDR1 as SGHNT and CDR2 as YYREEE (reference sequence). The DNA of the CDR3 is TGTGCCAGCAGCGCGGACAGAAGCATTGACTATGGCTACACCTTC. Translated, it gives CASSADRSIDYGYTF.

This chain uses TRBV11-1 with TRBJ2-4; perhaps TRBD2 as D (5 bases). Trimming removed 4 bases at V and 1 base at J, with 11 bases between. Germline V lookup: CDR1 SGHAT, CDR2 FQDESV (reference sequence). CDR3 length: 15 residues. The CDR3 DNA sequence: TGTGCCAGCAGCTCCCCGACTACGGCCAAAAACATTCAGTACTTC. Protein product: CASSSPTTAKNIQYF.

In DNA form, the CDR3 reads TGTGCCAGCAGCGTAAGCAGCGGGAGGGTAGATGAGCAGTTCTTC. This gives the protein CASSVSSGRVDEQFF. The chain employs TRBV9 and TRBJ2-1, with TRBD2 matching 10 bases. Germline loops: CDR1 SGDLS, CDR2 YYNGEE. This CDR3 contains 15 residues. J gave up 8 bases and V 1 base, and 6 bases lay outside the gene matches.

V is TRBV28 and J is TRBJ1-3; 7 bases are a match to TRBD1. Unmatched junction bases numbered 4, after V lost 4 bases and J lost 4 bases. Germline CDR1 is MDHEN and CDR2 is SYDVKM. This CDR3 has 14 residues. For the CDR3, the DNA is TGTGCCAGCAGTTCGACAGGGAAGGGAAACACCATATATTTT. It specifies CASSSTGKGNTIYF.

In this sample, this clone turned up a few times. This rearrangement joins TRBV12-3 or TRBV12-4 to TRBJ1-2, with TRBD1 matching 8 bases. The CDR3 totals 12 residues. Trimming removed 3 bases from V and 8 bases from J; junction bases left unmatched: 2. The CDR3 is CASSFQGAGYTF. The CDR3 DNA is TGTGCCAGCAGTTTTCAGGGGGCGGGCTACACCTTC.

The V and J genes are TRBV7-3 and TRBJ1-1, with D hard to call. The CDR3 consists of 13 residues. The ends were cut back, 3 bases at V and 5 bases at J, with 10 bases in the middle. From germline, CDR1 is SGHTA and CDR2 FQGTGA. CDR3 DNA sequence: TGTGCCAGCAGCTTTAAAAGGGAGACTGAAGCTTTCTTT. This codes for CASSFKRETEAFF. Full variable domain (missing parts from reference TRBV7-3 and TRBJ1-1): GAGVSQTPSNKVTEKGKYVELRCDPISGHTALYWYRQSLGQGPEFLIYFQGTGAADDSGLPNDRFFAVRPEGSVSTLKIQRTERGDSAVYLCASSFKRETEAFFGQGTRLTVV.

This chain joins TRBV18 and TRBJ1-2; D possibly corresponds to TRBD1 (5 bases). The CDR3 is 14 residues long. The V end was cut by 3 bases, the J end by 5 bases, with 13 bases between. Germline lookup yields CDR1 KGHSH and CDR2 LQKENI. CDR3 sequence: CASSPPLGGYGYTF. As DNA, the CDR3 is TGTGCCAGCTCACCTCCTTTGGGGGGGTATGGCTACACCTTC.

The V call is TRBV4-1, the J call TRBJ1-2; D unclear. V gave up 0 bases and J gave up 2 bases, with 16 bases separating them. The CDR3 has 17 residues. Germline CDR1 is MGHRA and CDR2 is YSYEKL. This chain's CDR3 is CASSQEEGAASNYGYTF. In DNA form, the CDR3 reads TGCGCCAGCAGCCAAGAAGAGGGTGCCGCTTCCAACTATGGCTACACCTTC.

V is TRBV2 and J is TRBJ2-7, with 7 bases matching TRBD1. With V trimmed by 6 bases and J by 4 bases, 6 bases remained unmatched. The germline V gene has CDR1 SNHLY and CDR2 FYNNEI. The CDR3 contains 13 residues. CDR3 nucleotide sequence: TGTGCCAGCAGATTAAGACAGGGTTACGAGCAGTACTTC. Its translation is CASRLRQGYEQYF.

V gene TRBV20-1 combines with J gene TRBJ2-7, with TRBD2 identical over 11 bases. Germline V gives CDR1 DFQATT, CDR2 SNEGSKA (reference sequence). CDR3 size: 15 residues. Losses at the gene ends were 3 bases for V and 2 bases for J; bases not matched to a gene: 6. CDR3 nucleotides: TGCAGTGCTAGTCCCACTAGCGGGGGAGCCTACGAGCAGTACGTC. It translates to CSASPTSGGAYEQYV.

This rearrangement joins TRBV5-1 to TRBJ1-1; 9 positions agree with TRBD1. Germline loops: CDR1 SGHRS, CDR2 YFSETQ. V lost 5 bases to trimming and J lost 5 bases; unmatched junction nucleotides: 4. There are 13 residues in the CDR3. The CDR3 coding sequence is TGCGCCAGCAGAGGGACAGGGAGAACTGAAGCTTTCTTT. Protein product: CASRGTGRTEAFF.

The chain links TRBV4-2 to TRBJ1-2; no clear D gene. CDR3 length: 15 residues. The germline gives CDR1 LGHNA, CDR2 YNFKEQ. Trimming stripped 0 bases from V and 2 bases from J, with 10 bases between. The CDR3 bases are TGTGCCAGCAGCCAAGATCGGTACAGCAACTATGGCTACACCTTC. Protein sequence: CASSQDRYSNYGYTF.

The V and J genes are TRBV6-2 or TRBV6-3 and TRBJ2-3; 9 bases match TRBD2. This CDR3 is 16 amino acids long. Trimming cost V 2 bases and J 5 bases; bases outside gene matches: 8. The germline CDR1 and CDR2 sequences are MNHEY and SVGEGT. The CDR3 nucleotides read TGTGCCAGCAGTTACGAGCGGGGGGCCCTACTAGATACGCAGTATTTT. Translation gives CASSYERGALLDTQYF.

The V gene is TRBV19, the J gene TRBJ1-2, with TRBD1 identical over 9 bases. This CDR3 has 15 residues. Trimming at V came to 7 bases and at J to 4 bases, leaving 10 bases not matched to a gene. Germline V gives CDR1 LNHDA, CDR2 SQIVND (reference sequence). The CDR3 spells CASTGQGSVGYGYTF. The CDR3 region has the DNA TGTGCCAGTACGGGACAGGGCTCGGTGGGCTATGGCTACACCTTC. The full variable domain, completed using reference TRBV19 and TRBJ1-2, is DGGITQSPKYLFRKEGQNVTLSCEQNLNHDAMYWYRQDPGQGLRLIYYSQIVNDFQKGDIAEGYSVSREKKESFPLTVTSAQKNPTAFYLCASTGQGSVGYGYTFGSGTRLTVV.

The CDR3 DNA reads as TGTGCTAGTGAACCCCCGGGACAGTACAATGAGCAGTTCTTC. Amino acids: CASEPPGQYNEQFF. The J gene is TRBJ2-1, the V gene TRBV12-5; 7 positions match TRBD1. This CDR3 region has 14 residues. In germline, CDR1 is LGHNT, CDR2 FRNRAP. Trimming cost V 7 bases and J 4 bases; bases outside gene matches: 7.